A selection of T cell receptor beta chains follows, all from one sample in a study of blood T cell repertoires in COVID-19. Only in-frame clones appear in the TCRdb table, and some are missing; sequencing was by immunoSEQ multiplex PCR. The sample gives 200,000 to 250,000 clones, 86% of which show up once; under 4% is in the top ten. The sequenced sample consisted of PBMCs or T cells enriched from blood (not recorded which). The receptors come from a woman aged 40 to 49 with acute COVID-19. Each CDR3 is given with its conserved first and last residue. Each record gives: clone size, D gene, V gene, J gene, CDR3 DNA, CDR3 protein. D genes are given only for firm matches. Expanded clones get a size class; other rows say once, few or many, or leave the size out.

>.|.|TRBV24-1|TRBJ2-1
TGTGCCACCAGTGATACAGGCCCCAATGAGCAGTTCTTC
CATSDTGPNEQFF
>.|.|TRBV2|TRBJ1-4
TGTGCCAGCAGTGAAAAGTCCTTGGCAGGGGTTGTGGTCCGGGGTGAAAAACTGTTTTTT
CASSEKSLAGVVVRGEKLFF
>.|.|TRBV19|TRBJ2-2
TGTGCCAGTAGTATTGGCATCAACACCGGGGAGCTGTTTTTT
CASSIGINTGELFF
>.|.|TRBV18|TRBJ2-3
TGTGCCAGCTCACCAAGTCGGGTAGATACGCAGTATTTT
CASSPSRVDTQYF
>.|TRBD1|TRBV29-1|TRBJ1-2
TGCAGCGTGGAGGGGGCCGCTAAAGGCTACACCTTC
CSVEGAAKGYTF
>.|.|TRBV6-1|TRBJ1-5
TGTGCCAGCAGTGCGGAGGAAACGTATAGCAATCAGCCCCAGCATTTT
CASSAEETYSNQPQHF
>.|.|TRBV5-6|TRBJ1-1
TGTGCCAGCAGCTTGGTCCCCTTGAACACTGAAGCTTTCTTT
CASSLVPLNTEAFF
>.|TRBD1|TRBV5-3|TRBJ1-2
TGTGCCAGAAGCTCTTGGGGTCAGGGGGACTATGGCTACACCTTC
CARSSWGQGDYGYTF
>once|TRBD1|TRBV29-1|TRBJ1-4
TGCAGCGTTGGGGGGACAGGGGCAACTAATGAAAAACTGTTTTTT
CSVGGTGATNEKLFF
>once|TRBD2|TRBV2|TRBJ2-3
TGTGCCAGCAGTGACGCCCCACTAGCGGGGGGAGATACGCAGTATTTT
CASSDAPLAGGDTQYF
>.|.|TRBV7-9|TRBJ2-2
TGTGCCAGCAGGTCGGCGGGGAACACCGGGGAGCTGTTTTTT
CASRSAGNTGELFF
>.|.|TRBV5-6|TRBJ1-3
TGTGCCAGCAGCTTGACCTACTCTGGAAACACCATATATTTT
CASSLTYSGNTIYF
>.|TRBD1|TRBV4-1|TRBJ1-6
TGCGCCAGCAGCCAGGGACAGGGCTCCTATAATTCACCCCTCCACTTT
CASSQGQGSYNSPLHF
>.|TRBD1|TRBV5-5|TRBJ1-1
TGTGCCAGCAGGAACAGGGGGCGTGAAGCTTTCTTT
CASRNRGREAFF
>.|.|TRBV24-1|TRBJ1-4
TGTGCCACCAGTGAGGGGGCCCGCGAAAAACTGTTTTTT
CATSEGAREKLFF
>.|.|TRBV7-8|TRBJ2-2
TGTGCCAGCAGCTTGGGGCAGGCAACCGGGGAGCTGTTTTTT
CASSLGQATGELFF
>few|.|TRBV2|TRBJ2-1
TGTGCCAGCAGTGGACGGAGTGAGCAGTTCTTC
CASSGRSEQFF
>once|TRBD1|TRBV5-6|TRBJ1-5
TGTGCCAGCAGTTCTTACCAGGGGGGTGGCCAGCCCCAGCATTTT
CASSSYQGGGQPQHF
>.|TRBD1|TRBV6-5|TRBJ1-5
TGTGCCAGCAGTACAACAGGGGATCAGCCCCAGCATTTT
CASSTTGDQPQHF
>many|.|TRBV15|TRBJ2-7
TGTGCCACCAGCAGACCGGGGATTTCGAGCTCCTACGAGCAGTACTTC
CATSRPGISSSYEQYF
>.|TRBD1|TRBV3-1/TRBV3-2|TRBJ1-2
TGTGCCAGCAGCCCCCCGGCGCGGGACAGGGAGACCTATGGCTACACCTTC
CASSPPARDRETYGYTF
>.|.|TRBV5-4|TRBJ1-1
TGTGCCAGCAGCTCTCGGACTTTATTTGATGAAGTAGCTTTCTTT
CASSSRTLFDEVAFF
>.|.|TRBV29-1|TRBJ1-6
TGCAGCGTTCCTGACATGACAGTTTTTAGCTCCTATAATTCACCCCTCCACTTT
CSVPDMTVFSSYNSPLHF
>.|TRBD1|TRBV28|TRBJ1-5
TGTGCCAGCAGCTGGACAGGGAACAATCAGCCCCAGCATTTT
CASSWTGNNQPQHF